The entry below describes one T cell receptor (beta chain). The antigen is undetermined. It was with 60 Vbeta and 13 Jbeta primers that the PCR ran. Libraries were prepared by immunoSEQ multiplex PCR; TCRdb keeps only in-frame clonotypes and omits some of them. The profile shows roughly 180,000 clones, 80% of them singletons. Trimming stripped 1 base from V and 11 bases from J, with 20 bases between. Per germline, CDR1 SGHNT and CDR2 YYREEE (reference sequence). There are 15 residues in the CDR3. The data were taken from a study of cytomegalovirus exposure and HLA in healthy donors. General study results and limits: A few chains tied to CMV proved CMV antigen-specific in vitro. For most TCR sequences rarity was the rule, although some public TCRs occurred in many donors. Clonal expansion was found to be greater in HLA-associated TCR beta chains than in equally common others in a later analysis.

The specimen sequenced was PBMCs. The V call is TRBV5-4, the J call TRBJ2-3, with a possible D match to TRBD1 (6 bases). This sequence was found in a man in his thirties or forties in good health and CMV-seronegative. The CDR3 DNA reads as TGTGCCAGCAGCTTGATGGGGGCTACCAGTGTCGAGCAGTATTTT. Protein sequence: CASSLMGATSVEQYF.